What follows are 22 T cell receptor beta chains derived from one specimen sequenced in a study of early T cells in non-severe SARS-CoV-2 infection. TCRdb redid the calling of the 5' RACE reads with MiXCR, one entry per CDR3 protein. The data show more than 60,000 distinct CDR3 sequences, 9.5% to 15% seen once. Sequencing was performed on whole blood, taken at baseline. Receptors were obtained from an adult who was a healthcare worker with PCR-confirmed SARS-CoV-2 infection or an uninfected control (not recorded which).

The rearrangement links TRBV6-5 to TRBJ1-2, with D possibly matching TRBD1 (6 bases). Trimming took 0 bases from V and 2 from J, leaving 13 bases between them. The germline CDR1 and CDR2 sequences are MNHEY and SVGAGI. The CDR3 length is 16 residues. CDR3 DNA: TGTGCCAGCAGTTACTCACCAGGGGACCTCAACTATGGCTACACCTTC. This sequence encodes CASSYSPGDLNYGYTF.

Only a few counts were recorded for this clonotype. The chain is built from TRBV3-1 and TRBJ1-1; no definite D call. The V and J ends lost 0 bases and 4 bases respectively, with 3 bases between them. Germline-derived CDR1 and CDR2 are LGHDT and YNNKEL (reference sequence). The CDR3 spans 12 residues. As DNA, the CDR3 is TGTGCCAGCAGCCAAGACTCCACTGAAGCTTTCTTT. This codes for CASSQDSTEAFF.

This clonotype came up many times. The rearrangement uses TRBV7-6 and TRBJ2-2, with D unresolved. Germline CDR1 and CDR2: SGHVS and FNYEAQ. The CDR3 extends over 18 amino acids. The germline V and J ends were trimmed by 4 bases and 6 bases, with 24 bases remaining between them. The CDR3 nucleotides are TGTGCCAGCAGCTCCCGAATCGACCCTGCCGGTTCCGCCGGGGAGCTGTTTTTT. Translating it yields CASSSRIDPAGSAGELFF.

This clonotype was observed a handful of times. The chain has TRBV5-8 and TRBJ1-5, with a weak D call TRBD1 (5 bases). CDR1 and CDR2 from the germline V gene are SGHTS and YDEGEE. CDR3 size: 15 residues. V lost 4 bases and J lost 3, with 14 bases in between. The CDR3 spells CASSPKQDYNQPQHF. DNA of the CDR3: TGTGCCAGCAGCCCGAAACAGGATTACAATCAGCCCCAGCATTTT.

This clonotype was counted at least ten times. The chain combines TRBV3-1 with TRBJ2-1; 7 nucleotides line up with TRBD1. Germline V CDR1 and CDR2: LGHDT, YNNKEL (reference sequence). Trimming cost V 4 bases and J 10 bases; bases outside gene matches: 4. The CDR3 sequence is 12 residues long. The CDR3 spells CASSPTGIEQFF. As DNA, the CDR3 is TGTGCCAGCAGCCCGACAGGGATAGAGCAGTTCTTC.

This sequence joins TRBV4-3 and TRBJ1-6; D gene ambiguous. The V gene's germline CDR1 is LGHNA and CDR2 YSLEER. This CDR3 comprises 18 residues. Trimming removed 0 bases from V and 5 bases from J, with 17 bases in between. This CDR3 reads CASSQDLAMMANNSPLHF. CDR3 nucleotide sequence: TGCGCCAGCAGCCAAGATCTGGCTATGATGGCCAATAATTCACCCCTCCACTTT.

This clonotype has just a few counts. V gene TRBV28 combines with J gene TRBJ1-1; D may be TRBD1 (5 bases). The CDR3 is made up of 14 amino acids. Deletions cut 5 bases from V and 3 bases from J, with 13 bases between. Germline CDR1 reads MDHEN; CDR2 reads SYDVKM. This CDR3 is CASSPAGTYTEAFF. CDR3 nucleotide sequence: TGTGCCAGCAGTCCGGCAGGGACTTACACTGAAGCTTTCTTT.

This clonotype was counted between two and nine times. This chain connects TRBV6-6 to TRBJ2-1; D possibly corresponds to TRBD2 (7 bases). The length of the CDR3 is 15 residues. The V gene lost 3 bases and the J gene lost 7 bases, with 16 bases spanning the gap. In germline, CDR1 is MNHNY, CDR2 SVGAGI (reference sequence). The DNA of the CDR3 is TGTGCCAGCAGTTATGGGGCGGGGGCGGCGAATGAGCAGTTCTTC. Translating it yields CASSYGAGAANEQFF.

This chain joins TRBV29-1 and TRBJ1-1, with 7 positions matching TRBD1. V shed 5 bases and J 5 bases; nucleotides not matched to a gene: 8. CDR1 and CDR2 (germline): SQVTM, ANQGSEA. The CDR3 runs 13 residues. CDR3 in DNA: TGCAGCGTTTCCCCGACAGGGTGGACTGAAGCTTTCTTT. It translates to CSVSPTGWTEAFF.

The chain employs TRBV3-2 and TRBJ1-5; TRBD1 is taken as the D call from the table, unchecked against the DNA. TRBV3-2 is annotated as a pseudogene. CDR3 size: 16 residues. CDR3 loop: CATNVGTGPLHQPQHF. The CDR3, as DNA: TGTGCCACCAACGTAGGGACAGGGCCTTTGCATCAGCCCCAGCATTTT.

V and J are TRBV10-3 and TRBJ2-1; D not resolved. V lost 3 bases to trimming and J lost 8 bases, with 8 bases between them. The germline V gene has CDR1 ENHRY and CDR2 SYGVKD. The CDR3 loop spans 12 amino acids. In nucleotides, the CDR3 is TGTGCCATCAGTGATGTTCAGTATGAGCAGTTCTTC. Encoded protein: CAISDVQYEQFF.

This clonotype has a handful of counts. This chain links TRBV10-1 with TRBJ2-5; perhaps TRBD2 as D (6 bases). CDR1 is WNHNN and CDR2 is SYGVQD in the germline V gene (reference sequence). V was shortened by 3 bases and J by 5 bases, with 13 bases between the two germline ends. The CDR3 is made up of 14 amino acids. Here the CDR3 DNA reads TGCGCCAGCAGTGAAGACATAGGGAGGGAGACCCAGTACTTC. This encodes CASSEDIGRETQYF.

This clonotype counts as medium-sized. This rearrangement joins TRBV5-8 to TRBJ1-5; D is undetermined. CDR3 length equals 16 residues. Germline-derived CDR1 and CDR2 are SGHTS and YDEGEE. V lost 5 bases and J lost 6, with 21 bases in between. The CDR3 bases are TGTGCCAGCAGAGCTTCGGAGGTCAACCTCGGTCAGCCCCAGCATTTT. Protein: CASRASEVNLGQPQHF.

V usage is TRBV7-9 and J usage is TRBJ1-1, with D perhaps TRBD1 (5 bases). Germline CDR1 is SEHNR and CDR2 is FQNEAQ (reference sequence). V lost 6 bases to trimming and J lost 11 bases, with 16 bases between them. This CDR3 is 12 amino acids long. CDR3 loop: CASSLNTGGAFF. The CDR3 nucleotides read TGTGCCAGCAGTTTAAATACAGGAGGTGCTTTCTTT.

This clonotype was counted many times. The V gene is TRBV15, the J gene TRBJ2-3; D is unresolved. The CDR3 length is 14 residues. Germline-derived CDR1 and CDR2 are LNHNV and YYDKDF (reference sequence). V was cut by 0 bases and J by 3 bases, with 7 bases left in between. The CDR3 spells CATSRDWPTDTQYF. CDR3 in DNA: TGTGCCACCAGCAGAGATTGGCCGACAGATACGCAGTATTTT.

J is TRBJ1-3 and V is TRBV15, with D possibly being TRBD1 (6 bases). V dropped 0 bases and J dropped 3 bases, with 15 bases sitting between them. The CDR3 length is 17 residues. CDR1 is LNHNV and CDR2 is YYDKDF in the germline V gene (reference sequence). CDR3 coding DNA: TGTGCCACCAGCAGAGATCCGATGATAGGGGGTGGAAACACCATATATTTT. Protein sequence: CATSRDPMIGGGNTIYF.

The CDR3 loop is CASSRDRATNEKLFF. Here the CDR3 DNA reads TGTGCCAGCAGTCGCGACAGAGCAACTAATGAAAAACTGTTTTTT. This sequence joins TRBV27 and TRBJ1-4, with a tentative D call TRBD1 (5 bases). Germline CDR1 and CDR2: MNHEY and SMNVEV (reference sequence). The CDR3 runs to 15 residues. With 5 bases removed from V and 0 bases from J, the gap between germline ends came to 10 bases. The whole variable domain, filled in from reference TRBV27 and TRBJ1-4, reads EAQVTQNPRYLITVTGKKLTVTCSQNMNHEYMSWYRQDPGLGLRQIYYSMNVEVTDKGDVPEGYKVSRKEKRNFPLILESPSPNQTSLYFCASSRDRATNEKLFFGSGTQLSVL.

This chain connects TRBV11-2 to TRBJ2-3; TRBD2 matches at 8 bases. The CDR3 is 14 amino acids. V dropped 4 bases and J dropped 5; count of bases not matched to a gene: 5. Germline V gives CDR1 SGHAT, CDR2 FQNNGV. The CDR3: CASSSPRGGDTQYF. DNA of the CDR3: TGTGCCAGCAGCTCACCACGGGGGGGAGATACGCAGTATTTT.

This clonotype was seen a handful of times. V is TRBV12-3 or TRBV12-4 and J is TRBJ2-3, with a tentative D call TRBD2 (6 bases). The germline V and J ends were trimmed by 7 bases and 4 bases, with 15 bases remaining between them. The CDR3 has 14 amino acids. The CDR3 region has the DNA TGTGCCAGCAACCGAAACGGGGGAGCAGATACGCAGTATTTT. Its translation: CASNRNGGADTQYF.

This clonotype occurred many times. The chain recombines TRBV20-1 with TRBJ1-5; TRBD1 is a possible D gene (5 bases). Germline CDR1 reads DFQATT; CDR2 reads SNEGSKA (reference sequence). The V end was cut by 8 bases, the J end by 1 base, with 12 bases between. CDR3 size: 13 residues. The CDR3 loop is CSTGGKSNQPQHF. The CDR3, as DNA: TGCAGTACTGGGGGAAAGAGCAATCAGCCCCAGCATTTT.

Comment on this clonotype: One base away lies a much larger clone, so this may be a sequencing read error. V and J are TRBV3-1 and TRBJ2-4, with no clear D. The CDR3 consists of 11 residues. Trimming stripped 11 bases from V and 4 bases from J, with 9 bases between. Germline V gives CDR1 LGHDT, CDR2 YNNKEL (reference sequence). The CDR3 loop reads CALRAKNIQYF. DNA of the CDR3: TGTGCCCTGCGAGCAAAAAACATTCAGTACTTC.

This clonotype occurred many times. This chain joins TRBV5-5 and TRBJ2-7; 9 nucleotides agree with TRBD1. Germline CDR1 SGHKS, CDR2 YYEKEE (reference sequence). V lost 4 bases to trimming and J lost 5 bases; unmatched junction nucleotides: 13. The CDR3 is 16 amino acids. CDR3 in amino acids: CASSEGQGERWNEQYF. As DNA, the CDR3 is TGTGCCAGCAGCGAGGGACAGGGCGAACGCTGGAACGAGCAGTACTTC.